Below, 11 T cell receptor beta chains from the same sample are listed, as sequenced in a study of blood T cell repertoires in COVID-19. Clones were read by immunoSEQ multiplex PCR, and TCRdb kept only the in-frame ones, dropping some. The data hold approximately 250,000 clones, with around nine tenths observed a single time. The sequenced sample was peripheral blood. The receptors were sampled from a man aged 25 to 45 with COVID-19, enrolled during active disease.

The rearrangement joins TRBV3-1 (or the pseudogene TRBV3-2) to TRBJ1-2; 12 bases line up with TRBD1. CDR1 and CDR2 (germline): LGHDT, YNNKEL (reference sequence). Unmatched junction bases numbered 6, after V lost 0 bases and J lost 4 bases. The CDR3 extends over 17 amino acids. The CDR3 DNA is TGTGCCAGCAGCCAAGATGATGGGGACAGGGGGCTCTATGGCTACACCTTC. Translating it yields CASSQDDGDRGLYGYTF.

This clone was counted between two and nine times. This chain links TRBV2 with TRBJ1-2; the D is unclear. Trimming removed 7 bases from V and 7 bases from J, with 16 bases in between. CDR1 SNHLY and CDR2 FYNNEI come from the germline V gene. The CDR3 has 13 residues. The CDR3 bases are TGTGCCAGCAACGGGAACCCAGGCGGTGGCTACACCTTC. It specifies CASNGNPGGGYTF.

This clone has only one observation. The chain employs TRBV25-1 and TRBJ1-1; 9 bases fit TRBD1. The germline gives CDR1 MGHDK, CDR2 SYGVNS. J was trimmed by 6 bases and V by 5 bases; bases with no gene match: 13. The CDR3 covers 16 residues. The CDR3 is CASSPLQTGGVSEAFF. CDR3 coding DNA: TGTGCCAGCAGTCCCCTCCAGACAGGGGGAGTTTCTGAAGCTTTCTTT.

V and J are TRBV29-1 and TRBJ2-2, with D perhaps TRBD1 (5 bases). The germline V and J ends were trimmed by 4 bases and 6 bases, with 12 bases remaining between them. CDR3 length: 13 amino acids. Germline V gene sequence: CDR1 SQVTM, CDR2 ANQGSEA. The CDR3 loop reads CSVGQGLAGELFF. For the CDR3, the DNA is TGCAGCGTTGGGCAGGGTCTGGCCGGGGAGCTGTTTTTT.

This clone was detected only once. The rearrangement joins TRBV5-1 to TRBJ1-1, with D unclear. The CDR3 is made up of 13 amino acids. The ends were cut back, 4 bases at V and 0 bases at J, with 7 bases in the middle. Germline values: CDR1 SGHRS, CDR2 YFSETQ. The CDR3 nucleotides read TGCGCCAGCAGCGGCCAGATGAACACTGAAGCTTTCTTT. Translating it yields CASSGQMNTEAFF.

This sequence joins TRBV5-5 and TRBJ2-7; D perhaps matches TRBD2 (6 bases). The V end was cut by 4 bases, the J end by 1 base, with 15 bases between. The CDR3 spans 15 residues. The germline V gene encodes CDR1 SGHKS and CDR2 YYEKEE (reference sequence). Here the CDR3 DNA reads TGTGCCAGCAGCCCTATTGCCCGGGAGTCCTACGAGCAGTACTTC. It translates to CASSPIARESYEQYF. Drawing the rest from reference TRBV5-5 and TRBJ2-7, the complete variable domain is DAGVTQSPTHLIKTRGQQVTLRCSPISGHKSVSWYQQVLGQGPQFIFQYYEKEERGRGNFPDRFSARQFPNYSSELNVNALLLGDSALYLCASSPIARESYEQYFGPGTRLTVT.

The chain carries TRBV30 and TRBJ2-2, with D maybe TRBD1 (5 bases). Germline loops: CDR1 GTSNPN, CDR2 SVGIG (reference sequence). Trimming removed 0 bases at V and 10 bases at J, with 9 bases between. The CDR3 length is 12 residues. CDR3 sequence: CAWSVGVAELFF. CDR3 DNA sequence: TGTGCCTGGAGTGTAGGGGTCGCGGAGCTGTTTTTT.

This sequence joins TRBV18 and TRBJ2-3; the D gene is possibly TRBD2 (5 bases). Per the germline V gene, CDR1 is KGHSH and CDR2 is LQKENI. Trimming cost V 3 bases and J 4 bases, with 17 bases left between them. The CDR3 is 16 residues long. The CDR3 here is CASSPRERRWPDTQYF. The CDR3 region has the DNA TGTGCCAGCTCACCTAGGGAGCGCCGGTGGCCAGATACGCAGTATTTT.

Of note for this clone: Other DNA variants within this sample encode the same CDR3. V is TRBV7-3 and J is TRBJ1-1, with D uncertain. There are 13 residues in the CDR3. V lost 0 bases to trimming and J lost 1 base, with 3 bases between them. Germline assignment: CDR1 SGHTA and CDR2 FQGTGA. The CDR3 DNA sequence: TGTGCCAGCAGCTTAACGGCGAACACTGAAGCTTTCTTT. It encodes CASSLTANTEAFF.

V gene TRBV5-6 combines with J gene TRBJ1-2; TRBD1 agrees at 7 bases. CDR1 and CDR2 from the germline V gene are SGHDT and YYEEEE. After removal of 4 bases from V and 4 bases from J, the junction contained 7 bases not matched to a gene. The CDR3 runs to 14 residues. Written as DNA, the CDR3 is TGTGCCAGCAGCCTCCCCGGGACAGCCTATGGCTACACCTTC. This translates into CASSLPGTAYGYTF.

The genes are TRBV9 and TRBJ1-1; D unresolved. The V gene's germline CDR1 is SGDLS and CDR2 YYNGEE. Trimming removed 1 base at V and 5 bases at J, with 9 bases between. The CDR3 runs 13 residues. This CDR3 reads CASSVQVETEAFF. The CDR3 nucleotides read TGTGCCAGCAGCGTACAAGTAGAAACTGAAGCTTTCTTT.